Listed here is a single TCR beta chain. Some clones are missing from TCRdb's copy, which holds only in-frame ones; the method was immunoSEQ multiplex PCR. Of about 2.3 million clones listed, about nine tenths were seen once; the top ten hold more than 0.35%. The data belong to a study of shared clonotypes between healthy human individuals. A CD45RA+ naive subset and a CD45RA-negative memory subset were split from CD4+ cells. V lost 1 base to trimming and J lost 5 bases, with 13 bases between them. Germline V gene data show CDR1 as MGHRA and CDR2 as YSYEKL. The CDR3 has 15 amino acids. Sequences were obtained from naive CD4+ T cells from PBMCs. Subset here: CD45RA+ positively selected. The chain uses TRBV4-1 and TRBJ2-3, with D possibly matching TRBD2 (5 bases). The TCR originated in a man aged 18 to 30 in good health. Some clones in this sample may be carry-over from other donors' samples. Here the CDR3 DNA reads TGCGCCAGCAGCCAAGTGGAAACTAGGGTAGATACGCAGTATTTT. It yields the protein CASSQVETRVDTQYF.